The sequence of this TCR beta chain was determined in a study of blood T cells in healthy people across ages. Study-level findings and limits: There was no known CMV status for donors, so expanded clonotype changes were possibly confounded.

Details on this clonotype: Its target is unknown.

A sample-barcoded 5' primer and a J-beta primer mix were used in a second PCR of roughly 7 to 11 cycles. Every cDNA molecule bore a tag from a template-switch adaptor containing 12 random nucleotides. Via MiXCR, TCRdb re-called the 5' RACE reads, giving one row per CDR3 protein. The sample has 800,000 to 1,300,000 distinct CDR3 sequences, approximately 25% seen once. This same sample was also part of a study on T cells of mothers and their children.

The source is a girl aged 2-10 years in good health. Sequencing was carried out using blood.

CDR3 nucleotides: TGTGCCAGCAGCTTACTCTGGGGAGTTGAGGATGAGCAGTTCTTC. Translation: CASSLLWGVEDEQFF. The chain uses TRBV11-1 and TRBJ2-5; weak D call: TRBD2 (5 bases). The J call may not be correct, given that the DNA end is closer to TRBJ2-1. CDR3 length equals 15 residues. Germline CDR1 and CDR2: SGHAT and FQDESV (reference sequence).